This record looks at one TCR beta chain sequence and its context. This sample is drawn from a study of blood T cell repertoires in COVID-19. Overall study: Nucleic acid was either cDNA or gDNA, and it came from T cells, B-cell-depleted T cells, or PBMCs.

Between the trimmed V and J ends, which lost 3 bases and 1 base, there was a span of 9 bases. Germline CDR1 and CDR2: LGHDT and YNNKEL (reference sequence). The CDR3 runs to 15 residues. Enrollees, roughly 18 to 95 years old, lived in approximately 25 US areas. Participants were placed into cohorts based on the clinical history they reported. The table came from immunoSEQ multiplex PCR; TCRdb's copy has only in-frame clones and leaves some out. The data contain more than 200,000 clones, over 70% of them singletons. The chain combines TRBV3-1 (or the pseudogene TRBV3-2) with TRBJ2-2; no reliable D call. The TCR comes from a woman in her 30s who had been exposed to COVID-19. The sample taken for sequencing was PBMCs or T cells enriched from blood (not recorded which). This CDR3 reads CASSQVAVNTGELFF. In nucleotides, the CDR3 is TGTGCCAGCAGCCAGGTGGCAGTGAACACCGGGGAGCTGTTTTTT.